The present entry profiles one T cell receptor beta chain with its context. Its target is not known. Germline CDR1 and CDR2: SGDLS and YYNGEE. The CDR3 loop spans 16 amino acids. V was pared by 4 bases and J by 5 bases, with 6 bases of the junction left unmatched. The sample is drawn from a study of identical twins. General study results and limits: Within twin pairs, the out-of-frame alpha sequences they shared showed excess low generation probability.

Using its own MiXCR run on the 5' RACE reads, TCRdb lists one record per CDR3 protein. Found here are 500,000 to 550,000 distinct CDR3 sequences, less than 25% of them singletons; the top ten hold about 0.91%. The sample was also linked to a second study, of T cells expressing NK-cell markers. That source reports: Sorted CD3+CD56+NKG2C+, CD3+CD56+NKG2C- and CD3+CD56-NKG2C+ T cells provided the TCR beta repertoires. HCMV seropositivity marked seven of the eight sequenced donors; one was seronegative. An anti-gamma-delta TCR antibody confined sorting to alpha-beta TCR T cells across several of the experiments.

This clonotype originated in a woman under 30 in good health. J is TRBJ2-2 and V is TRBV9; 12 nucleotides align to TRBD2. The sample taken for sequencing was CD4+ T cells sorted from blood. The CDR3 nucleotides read TGTGCCAGCAGCTCCCGACTAGCGGGAGAAACCGGGGAGCTGTTTTTT. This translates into CASSSRLAGETGELFF. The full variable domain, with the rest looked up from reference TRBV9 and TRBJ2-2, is DSGVTQTPKHLITATGQRVTLRCSPRSGDLSVYWYQQSLDQGLQFLIQYYNGEERAKGNILERFSAQQFPDLHSELNLSSLELGDSALYFCASSSRLAGETGELFFGEGSRLTVL.